This T cell receptor beta chain was profiled in a study of shared clonotypes between healthy human individuals. The wider study: There were three CD4 naive, three CD4 memory, two CD8 naive and one CD8 memory plates per donor. Study-level findings and limits: The study found lower generation probabilities in non-shared clonotypes than in those shared by all four donors. It was the few donors that limited the genetic and exposure-history diversity represented.

The CDR3 loop spans 12 amino acids. V was cut by 6 bases and J by 8 bases, with 14 bases left in between. CDR1 and CDR2 from the germline V gene are MDHEN and SYDVKM. CD4+ cells underwent separation, giving CD45RA+ naive and CD45RA-negative memory subsets. For this clone: Its antigen remains unidentified.

Data came from immunoSEQ multiplex PCR; TCRdb stores just in-frame clones and leaves some out. The sample yields nearly 1 million clones, approximately 80% seen once. Material: memory CD4+ T cells sorted from blood. Subset described: CD45RA-negative fraction. The source of this sequence is a man aged 18 to 35 in good health. The chain employs TRBV28 and TRBJ2-7; D uncertain. DNA for the CDR3: TGTGCCAGCAGCCCCTCCGGGCGTAAGCAGTACTTC. Protein: CASSPSGRKQYF.